The 21 T cell receptor beta chains presented below share a single source sample, sequenced in a study of blood T cell repertoires in COVID-19. Sequenced by immunoSEQ multiplex PCR; TCRdb stores in-frame clones only, minus some. Of over 95,000 clones in the sample, more than 65% were seen once. The sequencing input was peripheral blood. Source of these receptors: a man in his forties or fifties with acute or convalescent COVID-19.

This clone was detected a few times. The gene calls are TRBV19 and TRBJ2-2, with 7 positions matching TRBD2. After removal of 8 bases from V and 5 bases from J, the junction contained 5 bases not matched to a gene. Germline assignment: CDR1 LNHDA and CDR2 SQIVND (reference sequence). The CDR3 has 13 amino acids. The CDR3 spells CASRYGGTGELFF. CDR3 bases: TGTGCCAGTCGCTACGGGGGGACCGGGGAGCTGTTTTTT.

The V gene is TRBV11-1, the J gene TRBJ2-3, with a tentative D call TRBD1 (5 bases). Trimming took 5 bases from V and 5 from J, leaving 11 bases between them. The CDR3 is 13 amino acids. CDR1 is SGHAT and CDR2 is FQDESV in the germline V gene (reference sequence). This CDR3 reads CASSLGHGDTQYF. The DNA of the CDR3 is TGTGCCAGCAGCCTCGGACACGGAGATACGCAGTATTTT.

V gene TRBV19 combines with J gene TRBJ1-2; 8 bases match TRBD1. Losses at the gene ends were 4 bases for V and 4 bases for J; bases not matched to a gene: 8. Germline V lookup: CDR1 LNHDA, CDR2 SQIVND (reference sequence). The CDR3 extends over 15 amino acids. In DNA form, the CDR3 reads TGTGCCAGTAGTAGAGTCGGACAGGGACGCTATGGCTACACCTTC. Protein product: CASSRVGQGRYGYTF.

V and J are TRBV5-1 and TRBJ1-2; D is unresolved. The V and J ends lost 1 base and 1 base respectively, with 11 bases between them. CDR3 length equals 15 residues. Germline values: CDR1 SGHRS, CDR2 YFSETQ. The CDR3 region has the DNA TGCGCCAGCAGCTTGTACGAGGATGGTAACTATGGCTACACCTTC. This encodes CASSLYEDGNYGYTF. The complete variable domain, with remaining parts taken from reference TRBV5-1 and TRBJ1-2, reads KAGVTQTPRYLIKTRGQQVTLSCSPISGHRSVSWYQQTPGQGLQFLFEYFSETQRNKGNFPGRFSGRQFSNSRSEMNVSTLELGDSALYLCASSLYEDGNYGYTFGSGTRLTVV.

The chain links TRBV2 to TRBJ2-3, with no clear D. Trimming took off 5 bases at V and 5 bases at J, with 14 bases between the two ends. Germline CDR1 and CDR2: SNHLY and FYNNEI. The CDR3 sequence is 14 residues long. CDR3 DNA: TGTGCCAGCAGTCGTCAGAGGCGTGGAGATACGCAGTATTTT. This gives the protein CASSRQRRGDTQYF.

The CDR3 DNA is TGCGCCAGCAGCCACCGGACAGGGGACTATGGCTACACCTTC. Protein sequence: CASSHRTGDYGYTF. The chain uses TRBV4-1 and TRBJ1-2; 9 bases line up with TRBD1. V lost 3 bases, J lost 3 bases, and 2 bases stayed unmatched. The CDR3 is 14 residues long. The germline gives CDR1 MGHRA, CDR2 YSYEKL.

The V gene is TRBV28, the J gene TRBJ1-3; tentative D call: TRBD1 (6 bases). CDR1 and CDR2 from the germline V gene are MDHEN and SYDVKM. Trimming removed 5 bases at V and 0 bases at J, with 11 bases between. This CDR3 is built from 15 residues. CDR3 in amino acids: CASSAGASSGNTIYF. CDR3 in DNA: TGTGCCAGCAGTGCAGGGGCCAGCTCTGGAAACACCATATATTTT. The whole variable domain, remainder taken from reference TRBV28 and TRBJ1-3, is DVKVTQSSRYLVKRTGEKVFLECVQDMDHENMFWYRQDPGLGLRLIYFSYDVKMKEKGDIPEGYSVSREKKERFSLILESASTNQTSMYLCASSAGASSGNTIYFGEGSWLTVV.

Only a few counts were recorded for this clone. The CDR3 spells CASSFQFPGQGWDYGYTF. The CDR3 DNA reads as TGTGCCAGCAGCTTCCAGTTCCCTGGACAGGGATGGGACTATGGCTACACCTTC. V and J are TRBV11-2 and TRBJ1-2; TRBD1 aligns across 8 bases. Germline lookup yields CDR1 SGHAT and CDR2 FQNNGV. The CDR3 contains 18 residues. The junction had 15 bases not matched to a gene; V was cut back by 3 bases and J by 3 bases.

The gene calls are TRBV6-1 and TRBJ2-3; 8 nucleotides agree with TRBD1. The CDR3 has 14 amino acids. V was pared by 3 bases and J by 6 bases, with 5 bases of the junction left unmatched. The germline CDR1 and CDR2 sequences are MNHNS and SASEGT. CDR3 sequence reads: CASSDRQGKDTQYF. CDR3 DNA sequence: TGTGCCAGCAGTGACCGACAGGGGAAGGATACGCAGTATTTT.

This clone has more than one count but fewer than ten. V and J are TRBV5-1 and TRBJ2-5; the match to TRBD2 covers 7 bases. The CDR3 runs to 15 residues. CDR1 SGHRS and CDR2 YFSETQ come from the germline V gene. Germline trimming cut 4 bases from V and 5 bases from J; bases unmatched to any gene: 11. The CDR3 sequence is CASSTRAMGGETQYF. The CDR3 coding sequence is TGCGCCAGCAGCACCCGAGCTATGGGGGGGGAGACCCAGTACTTC.

Notes on this clone: Other DNA sequences of this sample code for an identical CDR3. The chain combines TRBV9 with TRBJ1-6; TRBD1 matches at 7 bases. Germline CDR1 is SGDLS and CDR2 is YYNGEE. With V trimmed by 0 bases and J by 6 bases, 3 bases remained unmatched. This CDR3 contains 15 residues. This CDR3 reads CASSVEGGGNSPLHF. CDR3 nucleotides: TGTGCCAGCAGCGTAGAAGGGGGCGGTAATTCACCCCTCCACTTT.

This rearrangement joins TRBV7-2 to TRBJ1-5, with D possibly TRBD1 on 5 matching bases. Germline loops: CDR1 SGHTA, CDR2 FQGNSA. Trimming left V 4 bases short and J 5 bases short, with 9 bases between. CDR3 length: 13 amino acids. Written as DNA, the CDR3 is TGTGCCAGCAGCTCGTGGGGGGATCAGCCCCAGCATTTT. Translated, it gives CASSSWGDQPQHF.

The chain uses TRBV5-6 and TRBJ2-2; TRBD1 aligns across 7 bases. J lost 1 base, V lost 4 bases, and 4 bases had no gene match. The CDR3 is 15 residues long. The germline V gene encodes CDR1 SGHDT and CDR2 YYEEEE. Here the CDR3 DNA reads TGTGCCAGCAGCGCATGGACAGGGAACACCGGGGAGCTGTTTTTT. It encodes CASSAWTGNTGELFF. Full variable domain (outside the CDR3, taken from reference TRBV5-6 and TRBJ2-2): DAGVTQSPTHLIKTRGQQVTLRCSPKSGHDTVSWYQQALGQGPQFIFQYYEEEERQRGNFPDRFSGHQFPNYSSELNVNALLLGDSALYLCASSAWTGNTGELFFGEGSRLTVL.

In its sample, this clone was seen a few times. The chain employs TRBV12-3 or TRBV12-4 and TRBJ1-6, with D perhaps matching TRBD1 (5 bases). V lost 5 bases and J 7 bases, leaving 9 bases between the germline ends. The CDR3 is 13 amino acids. The CDR3 bases are TGTGCCAGCAGTGGGGCAGGAAATTCACCCCTCCACTTT. This translates into CASSGAGNSPLHF.

This chain joins TRBV4-1 and TRBJ1-2, with 11 bases fitting TRBD1. CDR1 and CDR2 (germline): MGHRA, YSYEKL. The CDR3 runs 15 residues. Trimming at V came to 4 bases and at J to 9 bases, leaving 10 bases not matched to a gene. CDR3 in amino acids: CASSPAGTGGSSYTF. The CDR3, as DNA: TGCGCCAGCAGCCCGGCCGGGACAGGGGGTAGTAGCTACACCTTC.

In this sample, this clone turned up a few times. The V and J genes are TRBV6-2 or TRBV6-3 and TRBJ1-5; 10 positions agree with TRBD1. Unmatched junction bases numbered 1, after V lost 6 bases and J lost 2 bases. The CDR3 totals 14 residues. Germline V CDR1 and CDR2: MNHEY, SVGEGT. The CDR3 loop is CASSGTGGNQPQHF. The CDR3 DNA reads TGTGCCAGCAGCGGGACAGGGGGCAATCAGCCCCAGCATTTT.

The rearrangement uses TRBV27 and TRBJ2-3, with 11 bases lining up with TRBD2. CDR3 length: 16 residues. V gave up 0 bases and J gave up 5 bases; unmatched junction bases: 4. The germline gives CDR1 MNHEY, CDR2 SMNVEV (reference sequence). The DNA of the CDR3 is TGTGCCAGCAGTTTATCGAGAACTAGCGGGGGAGATACGCAGTATTTT. This gives the protein CASSLSRTSGGDTQYF.

The chain carries TRBV4-2 and TRBJ2-7; 10 bases align to TRBD2. Germline assignment: CDR1 LGHNA and CDR2 YNFKEQ. V was pared by 2 bases and J by 4 bases, with 8 bases of the junction left unmatched. This CDR3 is built from 16 residues. CDR3 loop: CASSQFAASGGYEQYF. CDR3 sequence (DNA): TGTGCCAGCAGCCAATTCGCGGCTAGCGGGGGATACGAGCAGTACTTC.

This clone was counted between two and nine times. The rearrangement joins TRBV7-2 to TRBJ2-7, with TRBD1 identical over 10 bases. CDR3 length: 15 residues. V shed 1 base, J shed 7 bases, and the junction held 7 bases outside the gene matches. The germline gives CDR1 SGHTA, CDR2 FQGNSA. In nucleotides, the CDR3 is TGTGCCAGCAGCTTAGAGCCGACAGGGGGCAAAGAGCAGTACTTC. As protein: CASSLEPTGGKEQYF. Drawing the rest from reference TRBV7-2 and TRBJ2-7, the complete variable domain is GAGVSQSPSNKVTEKGKDVELRCDPISGHTALYWYRQSLGQGLEFLIYFQGNSAPDKSGLPSDRFSAERTGGSVSTLTIQRTQQEDSAVYLCASSLEPTGGKEQYFGPGTRLTVT.

This clone was seen a few times. This rearrangement joins TRBV28 to TRBJ1-3; D not resolved. V was pared by 8 bases and J by 0 bases, with 11 bases between. This CDR3 is 14 amino acids long. Germline loops: CDR1 MDHEN, CDR2 SYDVKM. The CDR3 coding sequence is TGTGCCAGCTGGGTTCGGGGCTCTGGAAACACCATATATTTT. It yields the protein CASWVRGSGNTIYF.

This clone was counted only a few times. The chain employs TRBV19 and TRBJ1-1; weak D call: TRBD1 (5 bases). Trimming left V 4 bases short and J 5 bases short, with 8 bases between. CDR1 is LNHDA, CDR2 SQIVND, per germline (reference sequence). CDR3 length equals 12 residues. In nucleotides, the CDR3 is TGTGCCAGTAGTAGGGGCTGGACTGAAGCTTTCTTT. Translated: CASSRGWTEAFF.